This T cell receptor beta chain originates from a study of blood T cell repertoires in COVID-19. Here immunoSEQ multiplex PCR was the method, and the copy in TCRdb shows in-frame clones only, minus some. The table shows about 180,000 clones, with around 80% occurring only once. Within the 2 weeks before study entry, each person in the exposed group met a COVID-19 case. Germline values: CDR1 SGHRS, CDR2 YFSETQ. The CDR3 totals 14 residues. V shed 0 bases and J shed 5 bases, with 11 bases lying between them. The chain carries TRBV5-1 and TRBJ1-1; a weak D match, TRBD1 (5 bases). Sequenced input: PBMCs or T cells enriched from blood (not recorded which). The receptor comes from a man aged 55-75 years who had been exposed to COVID-19. The CDR3 DNA reads TGCGCCAGCAGCTTGGCGCAGGGTAGAACTGAAGCTTTCTTT. It specifies CASSLAQGRTEAFF.